The 9 T cell receptor beta chains presented below share a single source sample, sequenced in a study of T-cell memory formation after mild COVID-19. MiXCR, applied by TCRdb to the 5' RACE reads, yields one record per CDR3 protein. The sample has about 190,000 distinct CDR3 sequences; around 20% are singletons. Input material: PBMCs or a T cell subset sorted from them (not recorded which). Receptors were obtained from an adult woman who had mild COVID-19 (a few samples of this study predate the infection). Cell type and time point are not known.

This clonotype appeared many times. The chain has TRBV7-2 and TRBJ2-7; 8 nucleotides match TRBD2. Germline values: CDR1 SGHTA, CDR2 FQGNSA. The ends lost 5 bases at V and 2 bases at J; junction bases unmatched: 11. The CDR3 loop spans 16 amino acids. The CDR3 region is CASSPNLAGSTYEQYF. Written as DNA, the CDR3 is TGTGCCAGCAGCCCAAACCTAGCGGGTAGCACCTACGAGCAGTACTTC.

V gene TRBV7-2 combines with J gene TRBJ1-3; 7 nucleotides agree with TRBD1. Germline CDR1 reads SGHTA; CDR2 reads FQGNSA. The CDR3 length is 16 residues. V lost 1 base, J lost 4 bases, and 7 bases stayed unmatched. This chain's CDR3 is CASSLGGQVSGNTIYF. CDR3 sequence (DNA): TGTGCCAGCAGCTTAGGCGGACAGGTATCCGGAAACACCATATATTTT.

The chain carries TRBV6-5 and TRBJ1-2; TRBD1 is a possible D gene (5 bases). Germline loops: CDR1 MNHEY, CDR2 SVGAGI. The CDR3 has 12 residues. The ends were cut back, 5 bases at V and 3 bases at J, with 7 bases in the middle. The CDR3 loop is CASSDSHYGYTF. The CDR3 DNA reads as TGTGCCAGCAGTGACAGTCACTATGGCTACACCTTC.

The genes are TRBV28 and TRBJ1-6; D possibly corresponds to TRBD1 (6 bases). Germline assignment: CDR1 MDHEN and CDR2 SYDVKM. The CDR3 consists of 15 residues. Trimming shortened V by 4 bases and J by 6 bases, and 13 bases separated the two germline ends. CDR3 coding DNA: TGTGCCAGCAGTTACTCCAGGGGACTTAATTCACCCCTCCACTTT. It codes for CASSYSRGLNSPLHF.

This chain joins TRBV29-1 and TRBJ2-1; D is possibly TRBD2 (6 bases). The CDR3 has 11 residues. Germline-derived CDR1 and CDR2 are SQVTM and ANQGSEA. V gave up 4 bases and J gave up 12 bases, with 13 bases separating them. The CDR3 nucleotides read TGCAGCGTTGCTCAGGGAGGAGGGCAGTTCTTC. Its protein is CSVAQGGGQFF.

This chain's CDR3 is CASSLAPGRVQPQHF. The DNA for the CDR3 is TGTGCCAGCAGCTTAGCGCCTGGAAGGGTCCAGCCCCAGCATTTT. V is TRBV7-2 and J is TRBJ1-5; no clear D gene. The germline gives CDR1 SGHTA, CDR2 FQGNSA. Trimming shortened V by 0 bases and J by 7 bases, and 13 bases separated the two germline ends. CDR3 length: 15 amino acids.

V usage is TRBV6-1 and J usage is TRBJ2-1; 7 nucleotides line up with TRBD2. The CDR3 has 15 amino acids. J was trimmed by 0 bases and V by 8 bases; bases with no gene match: 7. Germline V gives CDR1 MNHNS, CDR2 SASEGT. In DNA, the CDR3 is TGTGCCAGCCAGGGACTAATGAGCTCCTACAATGAGCAGTTCTTC. This sequence encodes CASQGLMSSYNEQFF.

The chain has TRBV4-2 and TRBJ1-2; D uncertain. V gave up 0 bases and J gave up 6 bases, with 14 bases separating them. This CDR3 spans 15 amino acids. Germline assignment: CDR1 LGHNA and CDR2 YNFKEQ. The CDR3 is CASSQDLNRRNGYTF. In nucleotides, the CDR3 is TGTGCCAGCAGCCAAGATCTAAATAGGAGGAATGGCTACACCTTC.

There are a few counts of this clonotype. This rearrangement joins TRBV6-5 to TRBJ2-2; 8 bases line up with TRBD1. Germline CDR1 reads MNHEY; CDR2 reads SVGAGI. The CDR3 is made up of 15 amino acids. J gave up 4 bases and V 6 bases, and 7 bases lay outside the gene matches. The DNA for the CDR3 is TGTGCCAGCAGCCAACGACAGGGGAGCACCGGGGAGCTGTTTTTT. This gives the protein CASSQRQGSTGELFF.